Below, 28 T cell receptor beta chains from the same sample are listed, as sequenced in a study of patients and donors after allogeneic stem cell transplantation. TCRdb re-called the RT-PCR reads through MiXCR, storing one row per CDR3 protein. The repertoire holds approximately 250,000 distinct CDR3 sequences, with 14% as singletons. Source material: blood, either unsorted or a sorted T cell fraction (not recorded which). Every receptor here comes from a human donor who was either an allogeneic HSCT recipient or a stem cell or donor lymphocyte infusion donor (not recorded which). It is not recorded whose cells these are; they may come from a transplant donor.

The chain uses TRBV12-3 or TRBV12-4 and TRBJ1-1; D may be TRBD1 (5 bases). Trimming took off 1 base at V and 7 bases at J, with 10 bases between the two ends. This CDR3 comprises 13 residues. The CDR3 sequence: CASSLGGRGEAFF. CDR3 bases: TGTGCCAGCAGTTTAGGGGGCCGCGGTGAAGCTTTCTTT.

This clonotype came up a few times. This chain uses TRBV30 with TRBJ1-1; 9 bases agree with TRBD1. Germline V CDR1 and CDR2: GTSNPN, SVGIG (reference sequence). The CDR3 is made up of 11 amino acids. J gave up 11 bases and V 4 bases, and 5 bases lay outside the gene matches. In DNA, the CDR3 is TGTGCCTGGACTAGACAGGGGGGTGCTTTCTTT. It is translated as CAWTRQGGAFF.

V gene TRBV6-4 combines with J gene TRBJ2-1, with TRBD2 as a possible D gene (5 bases). Trimming took 2 bases from V and 0 from J, leaving 8 bases between them. CDR1 is MRHNA, CDR2 SNTAGT, per germline. CDR3 length: 15 amino acids. CDR3 nucleotides: TGTGCCAGCAGTGACCGGGCGGGCTCCTACAATGAGCAGTTCTTC. It specifies CASSDRAGSYNEQFF.

This clonotype was recorded a few times. The DNA of the CDR3 is TGCGCCAGCAGCCGTGTGACAACAGATACGCAGTATTTT. This codes for CASSRVTTDTQYF. The rearrangement links TRBV4-1 to TRBJ2-3; D gene uncertain. V lost 4 bases to trimming and J lost 3 bases, with 8 bases between them. The CDR3 has 13 residues. Germline V gene data show CDR1 as MGHRA and CDR2 as YSYEKL.

The chain combines TRBV18 with TRBJ1-6; 10 bases fit TRBD1. Germline assignment: CDR1 KGHSH and CDR2 LQKENI. There are 17 residues in the CDR3. Trimming cost V 1 base and J 10 bases; bases outside gene matches: 10. This CDR3 reads CASSPRDRGGRGSPLHF. CDR3 nucleotide sequence: TGTGCCAGCTCACCACGGGACAGGGGAGGTAGAGGATCACCCCTCCACTTT.

The chain links TRBV30 to TRBJ2-3; no reliable D call. CDR3 length: 12 residues. Trimming removed 3 bases at V and 1 base at J, with 5 bases between. CDR1 is GTSNPN and CDR2 is SVGIG in the germline V gene (reference sequence). The CDR3 DNA sequence: TGTGCCTGGAGATTCGGCACAGATACGCAGTATTTT. Its protein is CAWRFGTDTQYF.

The chain is built from TRBV4-3 and TRBJ1-1; 8 nucleotides align to TRBD1. The CDR3 contains 13 residues. J gave up 12 bases and V 0 bases, and 6 bases lay outside the gene matches. Germline V gives CDR1 LGHNA, CDR2 YSLEER. CDR3 in DNA: TGCGCCAGCAGCCAAGACCGGGACAGGAAACCTTTCTTT. It is translated as CASSQDRDRKPFF.

This clonotype has more than one count but fewer than ten. The J gene is TRBJ2-3, the V gene TRBV5-1; 8 nucleotides align to TRBD1. Trimming cost V 2 bases and J 1 base; bases outside gene matches: 3. Germline V gene data show CDR1 as SGHRS and CDR2 as YFSETQ. CDR3 size: 15 residues. CDR3 in DNA: TGCGCCAGCAGCTTCAGGGGGCAGGGCACAGATACGCAGTATTTT. Translation gives CASSFRGQGTDTQYF.

The genes are TRBV4-2 and TRBJ1-2; D unclear. Trimming cost V 0 bases and J 4 bases, with 6 bases left between them. Germline lookup yields CDR1 LGHNA and CDR2 YNFKEQ. CDR3 length: 13 residues. This CDR3 is CASSQDRSYGYTF. The CDR3 nucleotides read TGTGCCAGCAGCCAAGACAGGAGCTATGGCTACACCTTC.

This clonotype was detected many times. CDR3 sequence: CASSQGPSGGPEDGYTF. CDR3 in DNA: TGCGCCAGCAGCCAGGGGCCAAGTGGGGGGCCCGAGGATGGCTACACCTTC. V is TRBV4-1 and J is TRBJ1-2; a weak D match, TRBD1 (6 bases). This CDR3 is 17 amino acids long. The V end lost 3 bases, the J end lost 6 bases, and 23 bases lay between the germline ends. The germline CDR1 and CDR2 sequences are MGHRA and YSYEKL.

V is TRBV12-3 or TRBV12-4 and J is TRBJ2-7; D possibly corresponds to TRBD1 (6 bases). Trimming pared 2 bases from V and 5 bases from J, leaving 10 bases between. This CDR3 spans 13 amino acids. CDR3 nucleotides: TGTGCCAGCAGTTTATGGGGGCCCAACGAGCAGTACTTC. It yields the protein CASSLWGPNEQYF.

The chain combines TRBV19 with TRBJ1-1; D ambiguous. Trimming removed 3 bases at V and 5 bases at J, with 16 bases between. The CDR3 runs 15 residues. Looked up from germline, CDR1 is LNHDA and CDR2 is SQIVND (reference sequence). CDR3 region: CASSIFGRGGTEAFF. The CDR3 region has the DNA TGTGCCAGTAGTATCTTCGGGCGCGGAGGGACTGAAGCTTTCTTT.

This clonotype showed up just a few times. J is TRBJ2-7 and V is TRBV30; no reliable D call. CDR3 length: 12 residues. CDR1 and CDR2 (germline): GTSNPN, SVGIG (reference sequence). Trimming pared 1 base from V and 6 bases from J, leaving 10 bases between. The CDR3 here is CAWSGSSREQYF. CDR3 DNA sequence: TGTGCCTGGAGTGGCAGCTCGCGCGAGCAGTACTTC.

The table lists this clonotype with a few counts. The chain recombines TRBV7-9 with TRBJ2-2; 8 positions match TRBD1. V lost 7 bases, J lost 3 bases, and 7 bases stayed unmatched. CDR1 is SEHNR and CDR2 is FQNEAQ in the germline V gene (reference sequence). The CDR3 contains 15 residues. CDR3 protein: CASTQGAGYTGELFF. The CDR3 DNA follows: TGTGCCAGCACCCAGGGGGCAGGGTACACCGGGGAGCTGTTTTTT.

This sequence joins TRBV5-1 and TRBJ2-7; D not certain. Looked up from germline, CDR1 is SGHRS and CDR2 is YFSETQ. The CDR3 spans 15 residues. V shed 4 bases and J shed 1 base, with 15 bases lying between them. This CDR3 reads CASSNFLDRSYEQYF. The CDR3, as DNA: TGCGCCAGCAGCAATTTCCTGGACCGTTCCTACGAGCAGTACTTC.

This clonotype was counted many times. This chain links TRBV6-1 with TRBJ2-7; D call uncertain. Germline loops: CDR1 MNHNS, CDR2 SASEGT. V was clipped by 6 bases and J by 7 bases, with 16 bases between them. CDR3 length equals 13 residues. The CDR3 protein is CASRRHGVGEQYF. As DNA, the CDR3 is TGTGCCAGCAGGCGACATGGGGTGGGGGAGCAGTACTTC.

V is TRBV4-2 and J is TRBJ1-2; D is undetermined. V dropped 6 bases and J dropped 6 bases, with 11 bases sitting between them. CDR1 is LGHNA and CDR2 is YNFKEQ in the germline V gene. The CDR3 covers 12 residues. As DNA, the CDR3 is TGTGCCAGCAGGGGAGGACCGCATGGCTACACCTTC. Protein product: CASRGGPHGYTF.

In the case of this clonotype: Germline is not matched at one junction end, which may reflect a read error. The chain couples TRBV20-1 to TRBJ2-5; 9 bases are a match to TRBD1. Germline loops: CDR1 DFQATT, CDR2 SNEGSKA (reference sequence). The CDR3 extends over 14 amino acids. The CDR3 reads CSAGDRGIQETQYF. DNA of the CDR3: TGCAGTGCTGGAGACAGGGGGATCCAAGAGACCCAGTACTTC.

The gene calls are TRBV7-9 and TRBJ1-2; the match to TRBD1 covers 7 bases. CDR1 and CDR2 from the germline V gene are SEHNR and FQNEAQ (reference sequence). The CDR3 sequence is 14 residues long. The ends lost 5 bases at V and 2 bases at J; junction bases unmatched: 5. DNA for the CDR3: TGTGCCAGCAGCGGGGACAGCGCAAACTATGGCTACACCTTC. This codes for CASSGDSANYGYTF.

The chain combines TRBV27 with TRBJ2-1; 9 nucleotides line up with TRBD2. This CDR3 has 15 residues. Germline-derived CDR1 and CDR2 are MNHEY and SMNVEV (reference sequence). Germline trimming cut 4 bases from V and 4 bases from J; bases unmatched to any gene: 5. In DNA form, the CDR3 reads TGTGCCAGCAGTTCCCGGACTAGCGCGTACAATGAGCAGTTCTTC. This translates into CASSSRTSAYNEQFF.

This clonotype turned up a few times. V is TRBV7-3 and J is TRBJ2-5, with 7 bases lining up with TRBD2. This CDR3 has 13 residues. V shed 8 bases and J 3 bases; nucleotides not matched to a gene: 6. Germline CDR1 SGHTA, CDR2 FQGTGA. CDR3: CASFLAVEETQYF. CDR3 DNA: TGTGCCAGCTTCCTAGCGGTAGAAGAGACCCAGTACTTC.

This clonotype was recorded at least ten times. The CDR3 nucleotides are TGTGCCAGTTCCTTAGACAGGGCCGGAGAGACCCAGTACTTC. Translating gives CASSLDRAGETQYF. The chain has TRBV12-3 or TRBV12-4 and TRBJ2-5; 7 bases map to TRBD1. This CDR3 region has 14 residues. V lost 9 bases to trimming and J lost 4 bases; unmatched junction nucleotides: 11.

This clonotype appeared a few times. V and J are TRBV20-1 and TRBJ1-1, with D maybe TRBD1 (5 bases). The CDR3 is 12 amino acids. Trimming removed 4 bases from V and 8 bases from J, with 14 bases in between. CDR1 is DFQATT, CDR2 SNEGSKA, per germline (reference sequence). The CDR3 DNA sequence: TGCAGTGCTAATACCGGGGCGATAGAAGCTTTCTTT. Translation: CSANTGAIEAFF.

This clonotype was counted many times. The chain combines TRBV27 with TRBJ2-3; TRBD1 is a possible D gene (6 bases). V was pared by 4 bases and J by 4 bases, with 15 bases between. Germline V lookup: CDR1 MNHEY, CDR2 SMNVEV (reference sequence). The CDR3 spans 15 residues. The CDR3 DNA is TGTGCCAGCAGTTACAACCCGAACAGGGCAGATACGCAGTATTTT. Translating it yields CASSYNPNRADTQYF.

This clonotype was picked up a small number of times. This rearrangement joins TRBV10-3 to TRBJ2-3; D gene ambiguous. Trimming pared 4 bases from V and 2 bases from J, leaving 10 bases between. Germline-derived CDR1 and CDR2 are ENHRY and SYGVKD. The CDR3 contains 14 residues. The CDR3: CAISVVQATDTQYF. The CDR3 nucleotides read TGTGCCATCAGTGTGGTCCAGGCCACAGATACGCAGTATTTT.

This clonotype was counted between two and nine times. V and J are TRBV7-2 and TRBJ1-4, with 9 bases lining up with TRBD1. V was pared by 4 bases and J by 8 bases, with 5 bases of the junction left unmatched. CDR3 length equals 14 residues. Germline V CDR1 and CDR2: SGHTA, FQGNSA. CDR3 DNA sequence: TGTGCCAGCAGCTCGGGACAGGGAGAGGAAAAACTGTTTTTT. The encoded protein is CASSSGQGEEKLFF.

There are many counts of this clonotype. The genes are TRBV5-1 and TRBJ2-2; D call uncertain. Trimming removed 4 bases from V and 1 base from J, with 11 bases in between. CDR3 size: 15 residues. Per the germline V gene, CDR1 is SGHRS and CDR2 is YFSETQ. The chain's CDR3 is CASSPDRLNTGELFF. The CDR3 DNA follows: TGCGCCAGCAGCCCGGACCGACTGAACACCGGGGAGCTGTTTTTT. The variable domain in full, with the rest retrieved from reference TRBV5-1 and TRBJ2-2, is KAGVTQTPRYLIKTRGQQVTLSCSPISGHRSVSWYQQTPGQGLQFLFEYFSETQRNKGNFPGRFSGRQFSNSRSEMNVSTLELGDSALYLCASSPDRLNTGELFFGEGSRLTVL.

The chain carries TRBV6-1 and TRBJ1-2; TRBD1 matches 8 bases. The CDR3 spans 13 residues. Germline values: CDR1 MNHNS, CDR2 SASEGT. V dropped 5 bases and J dropped 6; count of bases not matched to a gene: 5. CDR3 nucleotide sequence: TGTGCCAGCAGTCAGGGGGCTCGCGATGGCTACACCTTC. This codes for CASSQGARDGYTF.